A single sample is the source of the 13 T cell receptor beta chains below, sequenced in a study of blood T cells in healthy people across ages. A second roughly 7 to 11 cycle PCR used barcoded and J-beta primers. TCRdb independently ran MiXCR on the 5' RACE reads; one entry per CDR3 protein. The sample contains 800,000 to 950,000 distinct CDR3 sequences, about 44% of which appear only once. Sequenced sample: blood. These TCRs come from a man younger than 40 in good health.

This clonotype occurred once. The chain has TRBV29-1 and TRBJ2-3, with TRBD2 identical over 7 bases. Germline-derived CDR1 and CDR2 are SQVTM and ANQGSEA. J lost 2 bases, V lost 3 bases, and 5 bases had no gene match. The CDR3 totals 14 residues. For the CDR3, the DNA is TGCAGCGTTGACGGGACTACCAACACAGATACGCAGTATTTT. Residues: CSVDGTTNTDTQYF.

The chain links TRBV20-1 to TRBJ2-5; D gene uncertain. Trimming pared 5 bases from V and 2 bases from J, leaving 9 bases between. CDR3 length: 12 amino acids. The germline CDR1 and CDR2 sequences are DFQATT and SNEGSKA (reference sequence). CDR3 loop: CSAPQQQETQYF. CDR3 nucleotide sequence: TGCAGTGCTCCGCAGCAGCAAGAGACCCAGTACTTC.

This clonotype was counted between two and nine times. The rearrangement uses TRBV6-2 or TRBV6-3 and TRBJ1-1, with D hard to call. The CDR3 is 15 residues long. Germline V gene data show CDR1 as MNHEY and CDR2 as SVGEGT. The V end lost 2 bases, the J end lost 1 base, and 11 bases lay between the germline ends. CDR3 in DNA: TGTGCCAGCAGTTACGGCGAGAAGAGGAACACTGAAGCTTTCTTT. Protein product: CASSYGEKRNTEAFF.

This clonotype was found a few times. This chain uses TRBV5-1 with TRBJ2-1; 9 nucleotides match TRBD1. The J segment lost 6 bases and the V segment lost 4 bases, leaving 5 bases of the junction unmatched. The germline V gene has CDR1 SGHRS and CDR2 YFSETQ. The CDR3 is 14 residues long. The CDR3 DNA sequence: TGCGCCAGCAGCGTGGGACAGGGAATCAATGAGCAGTTCTTC. Its translation is CASSVGQGINEQFF.

This chain connects TRBV24-1 to TRBJ2-5; tentatively, D is TRBD2 (5 bases). The CDR3 runs 15 residues. Per germline, CDR1 KGHDR and CDR2 SFDVKD. Deletions cut 2 bases from V and 2 bases from J, with 11 bases between. The CDR3 DNA follows: TGTGCCACCAGTGATTCCCAGGAGCGGCAAGAGACCCAGTACTTC. It encodes CATSDSQERQETQYF.

V gene TRBV29-1 combines with J gene TRBJ1-4; D ambiguous. Germline V gene lookup returns CDR1 SQVTM and CDR2 ANQGSEA. The CDR3 totals 15 residues. Trimming left V 2 bases short and J 0 bases short, with 10 bases between. This CDR3 is CSVERHEATNEKLFF. DNA for the CDR3: TGCAGCGTTGAAAGACACGAAGCAACTAATGAAAAACTGTTTTTT.

V and J are TRBV5-1 and TRBJ1-1; D remains ambiguous. Germline CDR1 SGHRS, CDR2 YFSETQ. The CDR3 is made up of 14 amino acids. Trimming left V 6 bases short and J 0 bases short, with 12 bases between. The CDR3 DNA reads TGCGCCAGCAACAAGGACCGCATGAACACTGAAGCTTTCTTT. Protein product: CASNKDRMNTEAFF.

This clonotype appeared many times. This chain uses TRBV25-1 with TRBJ1-2; no clear D. V lost 6 bases and J 5 bases, leaving 7 bases between the germline ends. This CDR3 is 11 amino acids long. Germline V gene lookup returns CDR1 MGHDK and CDR2 SYGVNS. This CDR3 reads CASSGSYGYTF. The CDR3, as DNA: TGTGCCAGCAGCGGTAGTTATGGCTACACCTTC.

The genes are TRBV11-1 and TRBJ1-2, with no clear D. The CDR3 totals 14 residues. Germline CDR1 reads SGHAT; CDR2 reads FQDESV (reference sequence). Trimming removed 7 bases from V and 6 bases from J, with 18 bases in between. The CDR3 region is CASKAGLSNHGYTF. CDR3 bases: TGTGCCAGCAAGGCTGGGTTGTCAAACCATGGCTACACCTTC.

As regards this clonotype: Given the absence of the conserved phenylalanine or tryptophan at the CDR3 end, a read error is likely. CDR3 amino acids: CASSLVRGNEQFS. Here the CDR3 DNA reads TGTGCCAGCAGTTTAGTCAGAGGGAATGAGCAGTTCTCC. The rearrangement joins TRBV12-3 or TRBV12-4 to TRBJ2-1; D perhaps matches TRBD2 (5 bases). The CDR3 totals 13 residues. The V end lost 1 base, the J end lost 7 bases, and 8 bases lay between the germline ends.

The chain recombines TRBV24-1 with TRBJ2-3; no reliable D call. V dropped 3 bases and J dropped 4 bases, with 7 bases sitting between them. CDR3 length equals 13 residues. The germline V gene has CDR1 KGHDR and CDR2 SFDVKD. CDR3 region: CATSDPTSDTQYF. In DNA, the CDR3 is TGTGCCACCAGTGATCCAACCTCAGATACGCAGTATTTT.

The chain links TRBV12-3 or TRBV12-4 to TRBJ2-3, with 10 bases that match TRBD1. Trimming removed 5 bases from V and 4 bases from J; junction bases left unmatched: 6. CDR3 length: 15 residues. The chain's CDR3 is CASSPDRGLADTQYF. CDR3 DNA: TGTGCCAGCAGTCCGGACAGGGGGTTGGCAGATACGCAGTATTTT.

The chain combines TRBV7-2 with TRBJ2-7; tentatively, D is TRBD2 (6 bases). The CDR3 length is 14 residues. Trimming removed 1 base from V and 4 bases from J, with 11 bases in between. Germline lookup yields CDR1 SGHTA and CDR2 FQGNSA. CDR3 in amino acids: CASSLVRGSYEQYF. The CDR3 DNA follows: TGTGCCAGCAGCTTAGTCCGGGGGAGTTACGAGCAGTACTTC.